What follows are 13 T cell receptor beta chains derived from one specimen sequenced in a study of tumor and adjacent non-tumor tissue in lung cancer. A modified ARM-PCR protocol with three rounds of nested PCR amplified TCRbeta. Each CDR3 protein is one row after TCRdb ran MiXCR on the multiplex PCR reads. The sample holds 100,000 to 150,000 distinct CDR3 sequences, approximately 71% seen once. No cell sorting was done before RNA was extracted from the tissue. Sequencing was performed on lung tumor tissue. The receptors shown here come from a man aged 30 to 39 with non-small cell lung cancer.

This clonotype was found many times. This chain connects TRBV6-2 or TRBV6-3 to TRBJ2-1, with 8 bases fitting TRBD1. The CDR3 is made up of 14 amino acids. Germline V gene lookup returns CDR1 MNHEY and CDR2 SVGEGT. The trim removed 6 bases at V and 6 bases at J, leaving 7 bases unmatched. In DNA, the CDR3 is TGTGCCAGCAGAGGAAGGACAGGGTCCAATGAGCAGTTCTTC. Translating it yields CASRGRTGSNEQFF.

There are many counts of this clonotype. CDR3 coding DNA: TGCAGCGTTGAGAGATCAACAGGGGCCGAGCAGTACTTC. Translation: CSVERSTGAEQYF. The rearrangement uses TRBV29-1 and TRBJ2-7; TRBD1 aligns across 7 bases. Germline CDR1 SQVTM, CDR2 ANQGSEA. This CDR3 is 13 amino acids long. Trimming at V came to 3 bases and at J to 6 bases, leaving 8 bases not matched to a gene.

Worth noting for this clonotype: A read error may account for a junction end that differs from germline. The chain links TRBV11-2 to TRBJ2-5; maybe TRBD2 (6 bases). Germline values: CDR1 SGHAT, CDR2 FQNNGV. This CDR3 is 15 amino acids long. The DNA of the CDR3 is TGTGCCGGCAGCTCCCGCCCGGGAGAACAAGAAACCCAGTACTTC. Its translation is CAGSSRPGEQETQYF.

Points on this clonotype: At one boundary the junction diverges from the germline segment, which might be a read error. The chain joins TRBV14 to TRBJ2-3; tentatively, D is TRBD1 or TRBD2 (5 bases each). The CDR3 spans 15 residues. Looked up from germline, CDR1 is SGHDN and CDR2 is FVKESK. CDR3 residues: CASSHSRDPTNTQYF. The CDR3 region has the DNA TGTGCCAGCAGCCACTCCCGGGACCCCACAAATACGCAGTATTTT.

The V gene is TRBV6-5, the J gene TRBJ2-5; TRBD1 aligns across 8 bases. Trimming at V came to 8 bases and at J to 5 bases, leaving 19 bases not matched to a gene. This CDR3 has 17 amino acids. Germline V gene lookup returns CDR1 MNHEY and CDR2 SVGAGI. Here the CDR3 reads CASGARLRTGIWETQYF. The CDR3 DNA follows: TGTGCCAGCGGCGCTCGGCTCAGGACAGGGATATGGGAGACCCAGTACTTC.

In regard to this clonotype: This could be a read error, since a much larger clone is one nucleotide away. The J gene is TRBJ2-7, the V gene TRBV29-1; 8 bases agree with TRBD2. The CDR3 loop spans 14 amino acids. The germline V gene has CDR1 SQVTM and CDR2 ANQGSEA. The CDR3 loop is CGVGVGTRTSEQYF. The CDR3 DNA sequence: TGCGGCGTTGGAGTGGGGACTAGGACTAGCGAGCAGTACTTC.

This clonotype has only one observation. The chain uses TRBV7-3 and TRBJ2-3, with D perhaps matching TRBD1 or TRBD2 (5 bases each). CDR1 SGHTA and CDR2 FQGTGA come from the germline V gene. The CDR3 consists of 14 residues. Trimming took off 1 base at V and 10 bases at J, with 15 bases between the two ends. The CDR3 bases are TGTGCCAGCAGCTTAATCGGGGCCGCGGATGCGCAGTATTTT. It codes for CASSLIGAADAQYF.

This clonotype has more than one count but fewer than ten. Germline is not matched at one junction end, which may reflect a read error. This chain joins TRBV10-2 and TRBJ2-3; TRBD2 might be the D (6 bases). Germline CDR1 reads WSHSY; CDR2 reads SAAADI. The CDR3 runs 15 residues. CDR3 sequence (DNA): TGCGCCAGCAGTGGGGTAGCGGCCCTCACAGATGCGCAGTATTTT. Encoded protein: CASSGVAALTDAQYF.

With respect to this clonotype: One junction end does not reproduce the germline sequence, and a read error may be involved. The CDR3 reads CASTLKKAGTSGTDTQYF. The CDR3 DNA reads as TGTGCCAGCACCTTGAAAAAAGCCGGGACTAGCGGTACAGATACGCAGTATTTT. The chain has TRBV5-4 and TRBJ2-3, with 11 bases lining up with TRBD2. This CDR3 is built from 18 residues. Germline CDR1 SGHNT, CDR2 YYREEE (reference sequence).

This clonotype was found many times. V and J are TRBV20-1 and TRBJ1-2, with TRBD1 matching 7 bases. Germline assignment: CDR1 DFQATT and CDR2 SNEGSKA (reference sequence). J lost 7 bases, V lost 0 bases, and 5 bases had no gene match. The CDR3 has 13 residues. DNA for the CDR3: TGCAGTGCTAGAGAAGACAGGGAGTCTGGCTACACCTTC. This sequence encodes CSAREDRESGYTF.

V is TRBV5-1 and J is TRBJ2-7; D is possibly TRBD1 (6 bases). The ends were cut back, 1 base at V and 4 bases at J, with 12 bases in the middle. Germline V gives CDR1 SGHRS, CDR2 YFSETQ. The CDR3 covers 14 residues. The CDR3 reads CASSLQGLGYEQYF. The CDR3, as DNA: TGCGCCAGCAGCTTGCAGGGGTTGGGGTACGAGCAGTACTTC.

Notes on this clonotype: Possible read error: a much larger clone is one base away. V and J are TRBV12-3 or TRBV12-4 and TRBJ2-7; D remains ambiguous. CDR3 length equals 15 residues. Trimming shortened V by 6 bases and J by 0 bases, and 15 bases separated the two germline ends. This CDR3 reads CASRLSGLSSYEQYF. Here the CDR3 DNA reads TGTGCCAGCAGGCTCTCGGGCTTGAGCTCCTACGAGCAGTACTTC.

In the case of this clonotype: A much larger clone is a single base away; this may be a read error. The gene calls are TRBV5-4 and TRBJ1-1; tentative D call: TRBD1 (6 bases). CDR1 SGHNT and CDR2 YYREEE come from the germline V gene (reference sequence). This CDR3 contains 15 residues. The CDR3 DNA sequence: TGTGCCAGCAGCTCGGGGACGAGGGGGAACGCTGAAGCTTTCTTT. Translation gives CASSSGTRGNAEAFF.